This T cell receptor beta chain was observed in a study of patients and donors after allogeneic stem cell transplantation. TCRdb ran MiXCR on the RT-PCR reads and lists one entry per CDR3 protein. The sample carries approximately 150,000 distinct CDR3 sequences, approximately 24% recorded once. This clonotype appeared a few times. V shed 5 bases and J 0 bases; nucleotides not matched to a gene: 5. This CDR3 has 17 residues. Per germline, CDR1 MGHRA and CDR2 YSYEKL. Sequenced material: blood, either unsorted or a sorted T cell fraction (not recorded which). J is TRBJ2-3 and V is TRBV4-1; 13 nucleotides align to TRBD2. The clonotype was recovered from a human donor who was either an allogeneic HSCT recipient or a stem cell or donor lymphocyte infusion donor (not recorded which). It is not recorded whose cells these are; they may come from a transplant donor. For the CDR3, the DNA is TGCGCCAGCAGCTACAGACTAGCGGGGGGAAGCACAGATACGCAGTATTTT. Encoded protein: CASSYRLAGGSTDTQYF.